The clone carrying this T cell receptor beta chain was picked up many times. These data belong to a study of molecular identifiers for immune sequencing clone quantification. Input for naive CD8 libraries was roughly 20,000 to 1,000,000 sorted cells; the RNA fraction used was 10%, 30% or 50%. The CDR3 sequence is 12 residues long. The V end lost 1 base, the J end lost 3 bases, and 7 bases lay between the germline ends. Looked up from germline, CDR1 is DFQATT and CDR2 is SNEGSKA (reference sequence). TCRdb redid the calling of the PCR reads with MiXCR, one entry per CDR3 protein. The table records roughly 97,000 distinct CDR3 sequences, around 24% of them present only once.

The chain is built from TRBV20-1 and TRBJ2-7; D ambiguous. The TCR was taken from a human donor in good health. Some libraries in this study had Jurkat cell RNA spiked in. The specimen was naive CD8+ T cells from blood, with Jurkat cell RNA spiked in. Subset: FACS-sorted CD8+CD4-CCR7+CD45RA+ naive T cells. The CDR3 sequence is CSARVNDYEQYF. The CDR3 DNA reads TGCAGTGCTAGAGTTAATGACTACGAGCAGTACTTC.